What follows describes a single T cell receptor beta chain. V was clipped by 4 bases and J by 0 bases, with 6 bases between them. The CDR3 is 13 amino acids. CDR1 and CDR2 (germline): LNHDA, SQIVND (reference sequence). Amplification used 60 Vbeta primers and 13 Jbeta primers. Profiled with immunoSEQ multiplex PCR; TCRdb holds only in-frame clones, not every one. The sample holds roughly 160,000 clones, more than 60% seen once. The sample belongs to a study of cytomegalovirus exposure and HLA in healthy donors. This chain connects TRBV19 to TRBJ1-2, with D perhaps TRBD1 (5 bases). Source material: PBMCs. This TCR was recovered from a man between 40 and 49 years old in good health and CMV-seronegative. The CDR3 protein is CASSTRANYGYTF. DNA for the CDR3: TGTGCCAGTAGTACCAGGGCTAACTATGGCTACACCTTC.